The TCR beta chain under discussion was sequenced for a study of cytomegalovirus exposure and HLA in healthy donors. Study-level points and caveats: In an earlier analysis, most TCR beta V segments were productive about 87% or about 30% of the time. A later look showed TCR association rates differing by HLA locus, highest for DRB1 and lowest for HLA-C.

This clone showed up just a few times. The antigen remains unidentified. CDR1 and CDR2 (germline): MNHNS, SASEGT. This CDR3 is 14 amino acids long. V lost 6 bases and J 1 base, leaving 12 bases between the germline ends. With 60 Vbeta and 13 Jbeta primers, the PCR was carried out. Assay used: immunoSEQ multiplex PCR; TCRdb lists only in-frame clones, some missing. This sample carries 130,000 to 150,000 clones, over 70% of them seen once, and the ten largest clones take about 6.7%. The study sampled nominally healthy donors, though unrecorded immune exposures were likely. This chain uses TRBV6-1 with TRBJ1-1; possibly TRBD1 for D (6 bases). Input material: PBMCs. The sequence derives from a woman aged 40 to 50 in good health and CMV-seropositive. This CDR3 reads CASRLGTPNTEAFF. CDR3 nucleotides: TGTGCCAGCAGATTAGGGACACCGAACACTGAAGCTTTCTTT.